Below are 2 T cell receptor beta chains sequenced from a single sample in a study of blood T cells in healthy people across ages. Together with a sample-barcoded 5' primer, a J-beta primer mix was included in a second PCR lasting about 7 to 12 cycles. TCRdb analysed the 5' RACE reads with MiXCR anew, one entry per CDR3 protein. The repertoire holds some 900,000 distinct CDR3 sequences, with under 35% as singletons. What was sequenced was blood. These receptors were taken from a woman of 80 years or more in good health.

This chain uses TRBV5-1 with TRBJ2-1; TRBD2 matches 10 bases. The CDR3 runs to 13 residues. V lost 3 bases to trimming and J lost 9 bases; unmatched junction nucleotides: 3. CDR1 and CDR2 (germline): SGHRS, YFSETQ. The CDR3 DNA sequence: TGCGCCAGCAGCTGGACTAGCGGTCTTGAGCAGTTCTTC. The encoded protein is CASSWTSGLEQFF.

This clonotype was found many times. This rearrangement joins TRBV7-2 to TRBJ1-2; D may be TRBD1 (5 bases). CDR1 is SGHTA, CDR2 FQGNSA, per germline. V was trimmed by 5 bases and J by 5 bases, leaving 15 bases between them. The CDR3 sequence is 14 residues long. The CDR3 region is CASSGTGTSYGYTF. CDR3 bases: TGTGCCAGCAGCGGGACCGGGACCTCTTATGGCTACACCTTC.